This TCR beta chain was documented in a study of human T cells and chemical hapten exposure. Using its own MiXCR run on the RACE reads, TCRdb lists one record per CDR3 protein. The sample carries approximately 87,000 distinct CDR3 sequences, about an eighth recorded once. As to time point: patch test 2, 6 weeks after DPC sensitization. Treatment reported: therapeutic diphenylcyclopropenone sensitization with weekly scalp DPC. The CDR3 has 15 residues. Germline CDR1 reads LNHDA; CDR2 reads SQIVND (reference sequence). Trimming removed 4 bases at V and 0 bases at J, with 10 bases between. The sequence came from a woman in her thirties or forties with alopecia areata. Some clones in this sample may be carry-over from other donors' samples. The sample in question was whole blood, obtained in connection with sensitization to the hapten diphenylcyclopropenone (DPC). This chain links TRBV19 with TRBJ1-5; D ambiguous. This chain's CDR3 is CASSRAGLSNQPQHF. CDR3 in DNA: TGTGCCAGTAGTAGAGCCGGCCTTAGCAATCAGCCCCAGCATTTT.